This T cell receptor beta chain comes out of a study of shared clonotypes between healthy human individuals. The method was immunoSEQ multiplex PCR; TCRdb's version includes in-frame clones alone and lacks a portion of them. This sample has under 2,500,000 clones, with under 97% found just once. V lost 0 bases, J lost 10 bases, and 7 bases lay in between. The germline gives CDR1 GTSNPN, CDR2 SVGIG (reference sequence). The CDR3 consists of 11 residues. The TCR was taken from a man between 18 and 35 years old in good health. The gene calls are TRBV30 and TRBJ2-1; no clear D. The sequencing input was naive CD4+ T cells sorted from blood. Subset described: CD45RA+ positively selected. The CDR3 loop is CAWSVRQEQFF. In nucleotides, the CDR3 is TGTGCCTGGAGTGTACGGCAGGAGCAGTTCTTC.